Below are 26 T cell receptor beta chains sequenced from a single sample in a study of shared T cell receptors in the human thymus. The table came from immunoSEQ multiplex PCR; TCRdb's copy has only in-frame clones and leaves some out. The sample yields some 720,000 clones, roughly 90% seen once. This sample also belongs to another study, concerning human thymus T cells.

Sequenced sample: thymocytes. These receptors all come from a boy younger than two with a congenital heart defect.

The chain links TRBV6-4 to TRBJ1-1; 7 bases are shared with TRBD1. This CDR3 contains 15 residues. The J segment lost 1 base and the V segment lost 2 bases, leaving 4 bases of the junction unmatched. Germline CDR1 and CDR2: MRHNA and SNTAGT. The CDR3 loop is CASSDGQGGNTEAFF. The CDR3 DNA sequence: TGTGCCAGCAGTGACGGCCAGGGGGGGAACACTGAAGCTTTCTTT.

Points on this clone: Its ends do not fully match the called genes, so a read error is possible. The chain employs TRBV7-7 and TRBJ2-1; 8 bases fit TRBD2. Germline values: CDR1 SSHAT, CDR2 FNYEAQ (reference sequence). The CDR3 covers 16 residues. The CDR3: CASSHRFKREYNEQFF. In nucleotides, the CDR3 is TGTGCTAGCAGCCACCGCTTTAAGCGGGAGTACAATGAGCAGTTCTTC.

The chain carries TRBV30 and TRBJ2-1; 7 bases fit TRBD2. CDR3 size: 23 residues. Germline CDR1 reads GTSNPN; CDR2 reads SVGIG (reference sequence). The ends lost 0 bases at V and 6 bases at J; junction bases unmatched: 32. The CDR3 is CAWSVRAETSPLITHTGSNEQFF. In DNA, the CDR3 is TGTGCCTGGAGTGTACGGGCAGAGACTAGCCCACTGATTACGCACACAGGAAGCAATGAGCAGTTCTTC.

This clone has just one count. The chain is built from TRBV29-1 and TRBJ1-1, with unresolved D. Trimming pared 1 base from V and 1 base from J, leaving 13 bases between. CDR3 length: 15 amino acids. Germline V CDR1 and CDR2: SQVTM, ANQGSEA. The CDR3 nucleotides read TGCAGCGTTGAAGTCGGAGAAGGCTGGAACACTGAAGCTTTCTTT. Protein: CSVEVGEGWNTEAFF.

The gene calls are TRBV27 and TRBJ1-2; a possible D gene is TRBD1 (6 bases). Deletions cut 4 bases from V and 4 bases from J, with 13 bases between. Per germline, CDR1 MNHEY and CDR2 SMNVEV (reference sequence). The CDR3 loop spans 14 amino acids. CDR3 region: CASSSTRGPYGYTF. The CDR3 nucleotides read TGTGCCAGCAGTTCTACCAGGGGACCCTATGGCTACACCTTC.

The chain carries TRBV25-1 and TRBJ2-3, with 12 bases lining up with TRBD2. There are 18 residues in the CDR3. Unmatched junction bases numbered 10, after V lost 4 bases and J lost 2 bases. Germline V gene sequence: CDR1 MGHDK, CDR2 SYGVNS. The CDR3 DNA sequence: TGTGCCAGCAGTGGGGGTCTAGCGGGAGGGCCGCACACAGATACGCAGTATTTT. Amino acid sequence: CASSGGLAGGPHTDTQYF.

The chain combines TRBV28 with TRBJ2-7, with TRBD1 identical over 7 bases. In germline, CDR1 is MDHEN, CDR2 SYDVKM. V trimming: 3 bases; J trimming: 2 bases; junction bases outside the gene matches: 13. This CDR3 has 17 amino acids. CDR3 coding DNA: TGTGCCAGCAGTTTCCTGCGACAGGGACCCCCCACCTACGAGCAGTACTTC. Amino acid sequence: CASSFLRQGPPTYEQYF.

V and J are TRBV2 and TRBJ2-3, with TRBD1 matching over 9 bases. J lost 7 bases, V lost 6 bases, and 11 bases had no gene match. The CDR3 runs to 15 residues. Per germline, CDR1 SNHLY and CDR2 FYNNEI. The CDR3 loop is CASRGGQQGAYTQYF. DNA for the CDR3: TGTGCCAGCAGAGGGGGGCAACAGGGGGCGTATACGCAGTATTTT.

In this sample, this clone turned up once. The chain couples TRBV10-3 to TRBJ1-5, with 7 bases aligning to TRBD1. The CDR3 length is 13 residues. Germline V lookup: CDR1 ENHRY, CDR2 SYGVKD. With V trimmed by 3 bases and J by 6 bases, 2 bases remained unmatched. CDR3 loop: CAISDTGAQPQHF. The CDR3 region has the DNA TGTGCCATCAGTGATACAGGGGCTCAGCCCCAGCATTTT.

This clone showed up just once. The chain couples TRBV14 to TRBJ2-5, with a tentative D call TRBD2 (6 bases). The germline gives CDR1 SGHDN, CDR2 FVKESK. The CDR3 loop spans 15 amino acids. Trimming shortened V by 1 base and J by 0 bases, and 9 bases separated the two germline ends. In DNA, the CDR3 is TGTGCCAGCAGCCAAGTTCCTAGCGACCAAGAGACCCAGTACTTC. Protein sequence: CASSQVPSDQETQYF.

The chain combines TRBV21-1 with TRBJ2-7; TRBD2, the D gene given by the table, was not confirmed from the DNA. TRBV21-1 is noted as a pseudogene. The CDR3 runs 13 residues. The CDR3 DNA reads as TGTGCCCGGGGGGCGCAGGTTTGCTACGAGCAGTACTTC. Its protein is CARGAQVCYEQYF.

This clone was counted once. The chain is built from TRBV2 and TRBJ2-1, with TRBD1 identical over 7 bases. Germline-derived CDR1 and CDR2 are SNHLY and FYNNEI. J gave up 4 bases and V 0 bases, and 3 bases lay outside the gene matches. CDR3 length: 15 amino acids. CDR3 sequence reads: CASSEARDSYNEQFF. The CDR3 DNA sequence: TGTGCCAGCAGTGAAGCCCGGGACAGTTACAATGAGCAGTTCTTC.

On this clone: Different DNA sequences within this sample yield the same CDR3. Written as DNA, the CDR3 is TGTGCCAGCAGCGGCACGGGACTAGCGGGCCACGAGCAGTACTTC. It translates to CASSGTGLAGHEQYF. The chain couples TRBV11-2 to TRBJ2-7; 12 positions agree with TRBD2. Germline V lookup: CDR1 SGHAT, CDR2 FQNNGV. The CDR3 has 15 residues. With V trimmed by 5 bases and J by 5 bases, 7 bases remained unmatched.

The chain recombines TRBV4-1 with TRBJ2-1; 11 bases line up with TRBD2. The CDR3 spans 17 residues. Germline loops: CDR1 MGHRA, CDR2 YSYEKL. V was pared by 4 bases and J by 3 bases, with 8 bases of the junction left unmatched. CDR3 protein: CASSPSGTSGIYNEQFF. CDR3 bases: TGCGCCAGCAGCCCAAGCGGGACTAGCGGAATCTACAATGAGCAGTTCTTC.

This chain uses TRBV6-6 with TRBJ2-1; 7 nucleotides align to TRBD2. CDR1 is MNHNY and CDR2 is SVGAGI in the germline V gene (reference sequence). This CDR3 is built from 14 residues. The trim removed 2 bases at V and 6 bases at J, leaving 4 bases unmatched. The CDR3 DNA reads TGTGCCAGCAGTTACGGTGGGGAGGGCAATGAGCAGTTCTTC. Translated: CASSYGGEGNEQFF.

The chain uses TRBV28 and TRBJ2-5; 7 bases align to TRBD1. Trimming at V came to 6 bases and at J to 5 bases, leaving 6 bases not matched to a gene. The length of the CDR3 is 13 residues. Germline values: CDR1 MDHEN, CDR2 SYDVKM. CDR3 nucleotides: TGTGCCAGCAGAGCCAGACAGGGCGAGACCCAGTACTTC. It yields the protein CASRARQGETQYF.

The chain has TRBV5-4 and TRBJ2-3; 7 bases are a match to TRBD2. This CDR3 is built from 15 residues. The V gene's germline CDR1 is SGHNT and CDR2 YYREEE (reference sequence). V was clipped by 0 bases and J by 2 bases; unmatched bases: 3. The chain's CDR3 is CASSLALANTDTQYF. CDR3 nucleotide sequence: TGTGCCAGCAGCTTGGCACTAGCGAACACAGATACGCAGTATTTT.

The chain joins TRBV4-2 to TRBJ2-1, with 8 bases lining up with TRBD2. Germline V gene data show CDR1 as LGHNA and CDR2 as YNFKEQ. J was trimmed by 7 bases and V by 1 base; bases with no gene match: 27. The CDR3 length is 22 residues. CDR3 nucleotides: TGTGCCAGCAGCCAAGTTGACCGGACTGAAGAGGGACGGGAGGGTGAGTTGAATGAGCAGTTCTTC. This codes for CASSQVDRTEEGREGELNEQFF.

The V call is TRBV14, the J call TRBJ2-5; D is possibly TRBD2 (5 bases). Germline assignment: CDR1 SGHDN and CDR2 FVKESK. V was clipped by 3 bases and J by 0 bases, with 5 bases between them. The CDR3 has 13 amino acids. The CDR3 protein is CASSQEDQETQYF. Here the CDR3 DNA reads TGTGCCAGCAGCCAGGAGGACCAAGAGACCCAGTACTTC.

This chain joins TRBV19 and TRBJ2-1; 8 positions agree with TRBD1. The CDR3 totals 17 residues. Germline CDR1 LNHDA, CDR2 SQIVND (reference sequence). V shed 5 bases and J 8 bases; nucleotides not matched to a gene: 17. The CDR3 nucleotides are TGTGCCAGTAGTGCTATACGGGACAGGCGTTTTGTCCATGAGCAGTTCTTC. It encodes CASSAIRDRRFVHEQFF.

The chain uses TRBV6-5 and TRBJ2-2, with 8 bases aligning to TRBD1. The V gene end was trimmed by 6 bases and the J gene end by 1 base; junction bases not matched to a gene: 4. The length of the CDR3 is 15 residues. Germline values: CDR1 MNHEY, CDR2 SVGAGI. The CDR3 sequence: CASSQGTGNTGELFF. CDR3 bases: TGTGCCAGCAGCCAAGGGACAGGGAACACCGGGGAGCTGTTTTTT.

J is TRBJ1-2 and V is TRBV4-3, with 12 bases that match TRBD1. CDR3 length: 17 amino acids. The V gene's germline CDR1 is LGHNA and CDR2 YSLEER. The V gene end was trimmed by 3 bases and the J gene end by 5 bases; junction bases not matched to a gene: 10. The CDR3 protein is CASSQDPGQGAIYGYTF. The CDR3, as DNA: TGCGCCAGCAGCCAGGACCCGGGACAGGGGGCTATTTATGGCTACACCTTC.

This chain links TRBV5-1 with TRBJ2-7, with 8 positions matching TRBD1. J lost 2 bases, V lost 3 bases, and 7 bases had no gene match. The CDR3 consists of 15 residues. Germline V gives CDR1 SGHRS, CDR2 YFSETQ. The CDR3 reads CASSSPDRAPYEQYF. CDR3 coding DNA: TGCGCCAGCAGCTCCCCGGACAGGGCGCCCTACGAGCAGTACTTC.

The chain couples TRBV28 to TRBJ1-1; possibly TRBD1 for D (5 bases). Germline CDR1 reads MDHEN; CDR2 reads SYDVKM. This CDR3 has 12 residues. V was cut by 5 bases and J by 3 bases, with 7 bases left in between. CDR3: CASSARDTEAFF. The CDR3 nucleotides read TGTGCCAGCAGTGCCAGGGACACTGAAGCTTTCTTT.

This sequence joins TRBV11-2 and TRBJ1-5, with D possibly TRBD1 on 6 matching bases. This CDR3 is built from 13 residues. V lost 2 bases to trimming and J lost 7 bases, with 9 bases between them. Per germline, CDR1 SGHAT and CDR2 FQNNGV. The CDR3: CASSLLRGQPQHF. The CDR3 bases are TGTGCCAGCAGCTTACTTAGGGGGCAGCCCCAGCATTTT. The full variable domain, its missing parts supplied by reference TRBV11-2 and TRBJ1-5, is EAGVAQSPRYKIIEKRQSVAFWCNPISGHATLYWYQQILGQGPKLLIQFQNNGVVDDSQLPKDRFSAERLKGVDSTLKIQPAKLEDSAVYLCASSLLRGQPQHFGDGTRLSIL.

The chain uses TRBV10-3 and TRBJ2-2, with 14 bases lining up with TRBD2. The germline gives CDR1 ENHRY, CDR2 SYGVKD. The CDR3 has 18 residues. Trimming removed 6 bases from V and 3 bases from J; junction bases left unmatched: 9. CDR3 nucleotides: TGTGCCATCAGGGGGACCGGGACTAGCGGGAGCGACACCGGGGAGCTGTTTTTT. This codes for CAIRGTGTSGSDTGELFF.